These T cell receptor beta chains were read from a single sample in a study of lymphopenia after photon versus proton radiotherapy. Method: immunoSEQ multiplex PCR; TCRdb's copy keeps in-frame clones and lacks some. The repertoire has 15,000 to 20,000 clones, 84% of them found once; the top ten carry under 25%. The material was peripheral blood, obtained from a patient treated with proton-based radiotherapy. The receptors were gathered from a man between 70 and 80 years old with pancreatic cancer. Both conserved end residues are part of each CDR3. A D gene is named only where the DNA matches it firmly. Where a row states a size, it is once, few, many or the class of an expanded clone; other rows omit it.

TRBD1	TRBV19	TRBJ2-7	.	CASSPSGDRLYEQYF	TGTGCCAGTAGTCCCTCAGGGGACAGGCTCTACGAGCAGTACTTC
TRBD1	TRBV7-2	TRBJ2-5	.	CASSTGGYQETQYF	TGTGCCAGCAGCACAGGGGGGTACCAAGAGACCCAGTACTTC
TRBD2	TRBV7-3	TRBJ2-5	.	CASSPTSGGETQYF	TGTGCCAGCAGCCCGACTAGCGGGGGAGAGACCCAGTACTTC
TRBD2	TRBV6-4	TRBJ2-1	.	CASSGPAGVPYNEQFF	TGTGCCAGCAGTGGCCCGGCGGGAGTCCCCTACAATGAGCAGTTCTTC
TRBD1	TRBV29-1	TRBJ1-1	.	CSVMGQPNTEAFF	TGCAGCGTGATGGGACAGCCGAACACTGAAGCTTTCTTT
.	TRBV6-5	TRBJ1-5	.	CASSYDRQGAQHF	TGTGCCAGCAGTTACGATCGGCAGGGAGCCCAGCATTTT
.	TRBV7-9	TRBJ1-6	.	CASSLGGARNSPLHF	TGTGCCAGCAGCTTAGGAGGGGCCAGGAATTCACCCCTCCACTTT
.	TRBV2	TRBJ1-1	large	CASSENWGTEAFF	TGTGCCAGCAGTGAAAATTGGGGCACTGAAGCTTTCTTT
.	TRBV11-2	TRBJ2-7	.	CASSPLGNYEQYF	TGTGCCAGCAGTCCTCTAGGGAACTACGAGCAGTACTTC
TRBD1	TRBV5-1	TRBJ1-1	.	CASSQDIGTGAREAFF	TGCGCCAGCAGCCAGGACATAGGGACAGGGGCCCGTGAAGCTTTCTTT
.	TRBV30	TRBJ2-7	.	CAWSVPRQLSYEQYF	TGTGCCTGGAGTGTACCCCGACAGCTATCCTACGAGCAGTACTTC
.	TRBV14	TRBJ1-1	.	CASSPHRDSGAFF	TGTGCCAGCAGCCCACATCGCGACAGCGGGGCTTTCTTT
.	TRBV6-6	TRBJ2-7	.	CASRGRGYEQYF	TGTGCCAGCAGGGGAAGGGGTTACGAGCAGTACTTC
.	TRBV14	TRBJ1-2	.	CASSHTGKEYYGYTF	TGTGCCAGCAGTCATACAGGGAAGGAGTACTATGGCTACACCTTC
TRBD2	TRBV19	TRBJ2-1	.	CASSTGTSGRFVEQFF	TGTGCCAGTAGTACAGGGACTAGCGGGAGGTTTGTAGAGCAGTTCTTC
TRBD1	TRBV5-1	TRBJ1-2	.	CASSSRDSRANYGYTF	TGCGCCAGCAGCTCAAGGGACAGCCGAGCTAACTATGGCTACACCTTC
TRBD2	TRBV9	TRBJ2-2	few	CASSVAAGTSGGELFF	TGTGCCAGCAGCGTAGCAGCGGGGACCAGTGGCGGGGAGCTGTTTTTT
TRBD1	TRBV7-9	TRBJ1-4	.	CASSRGAGGDEKLFF	TGTGCCAGCAGCCGAGGGGCAGGGGGTGATGAAAAACTGTTTTTT
.	TRBV7-9	TRBJ1-2	few	CASSLDGEYGYTF	TGTGCCAGCAGCTTAGATGGGGAATATGGCTACACCTTC
TRBD1	TRBV14	TRBJ1-3	.	CASSPGQLSSGNTIYF	TGTGCCAGCAGCCCGGGACAGCTGAGCTCTGGAAACACCATATATTTT
TRBD1	TRBV27	TRBJ1-2	once	CASSPPGQVAFRWYGYTF	TGTGCCAGCAGTCCTCCGGGACAGGTCGCCTTTAGGTGGTATGGCTACACCTTC
.	TRBV20-1	TRBJ1-2	.	CSGWGGEDYTF	TGCAGTGGGTGGGGGGGCGAAGACTACACCTTC
TRBD1	TRBV6-1	TRBJ1-2	.	CASSSDRGRGGYTF	TGTGCCAGCAGTAGTGACAGGGGGCGCGGTGGCTACACCTTC
TRBD1	TRBV5-8	TRBJ1-5	.	CASSSGTGRGGSNQPQHF	TGTGCCAGCAGCTCCGGGACAGGAAGAGGAGGTAGCAATCAGCCCCAGCATTTT
TRBD2	TRBV27	TRBJ2-7	.	CASRLVAGGYEQYF	TGTGCCAGCCGCCTTGTAGCGGGGGGCTACGAGCAGTACTTC
TRBD1	TRBV30	TRBJ1-1	.	CAWVGQAASYTEAFF	TGTGCCTGGGTTGGACAGGCCGCGTCTTACACTGAAGCTTTCTTT
.	TRBV11-2	TRBJ1-3	.	CASSLGGPGNTIYF	TGTGCCAGCAGCTTAGGGGGACCCGGAAACACCATATATTTT
TRBD1	TRBV18	TRBJ1-4	.	CASSQTGGGEKLFF	TGTGCCAGCTCGCAGACAGGGGGCGGCGAAAAACTGTTTTTT
.	TRBV19	TRBJ2-2	.	CASSAIQSNTGELFF	TGTGCCAGTAGTGCTATACAGAGTAACACCGGGGAGCTGTTTTTT
.	TRBV10-3	TRBJ1-2	.	CAISETGSYDYTF	TGTGCCATCAGTGAGACGGGGTCCTACGACTACACCTTC
.	TRBV19	TRBJ1-1	.	CASSRRGRAEAFF	TGTGCCAGTAGTCGGAGGGGACGGGCTGAAGCTTTCTTT
TRBD1	TRBV9	TRBJ2-7	.	CASSVGTGGSYEQYF	TGTGCCAGCAGCGTAGGGACAGGGGGTTCCTACGAGCAGTACTTC
.	TRBV29-1	TRBJ1-1	.	CSGTLPGRTTEAFF	TGCAGCGGTACCCTTCCAGGGCGTACCACTGAAGCTTTCTTT
.	TRBV12-5	TRBJ2-5	.	CASGSGNVETQYF	TGTGCTAGTGGTTCGGGAAACGTAGAGACCCAGTACTTC
.	TRBV20-1	TRBJ1-2	.	CSASLEGGYTF	TGCAGTGCTAGTCTGGAGGGCGGCTACACCTTC
.	TRBV20-1	TRBJ1-1	.	CSALQGTEAFF	TGCAGTGCTTTACAGGGAACTGAAGCTTTCTTT
TRBD2	TRBV11-2	TRBJ2-1	.	CASSLRTSGGWEQFF	TGTGCCAGCAGCTTAAGGACTAGCGGGGGGTGGGAGCAGTTCTTC
TRBD1	TRBV29-1	TRBJ1-1	.	CSVEAGGTGVGGRKAFF	TGCAGCGTTGAAGCCGGGGGGACAGGGGTGGGAGGTCGCAAAGCTTTCTTT
.	TRBV6-1	TRBJ1-1	.	CASSAPGWRLNTEAFF	TGTGCCAGCAGTGCACCCGGTTGGAGACTGAACACTGAAGCTTTCTTT
.	TRBV29-1	TRBJ2-3	once	CSVGTGAHSTDTQYF	TGCAGCGTTGGTACGGGAGCTCATAGCACAGATACGCAGTATTTT
.	TRBV19	TRBJ1-2	.	CASKNSLYGYTF	TGTGCCAGTAAGAACAGCCTCTATGGCTACACCTTC
TRBD1	TRBV18	TRBJ1-4	.	CASSPVRDRGSEKLFF	TGTGCCAGCTCACCTGTCCGGGACAGGGGGAGTGAAAAACTGTTTTTT
.	TRBV5-5	TRBJ2-7	.	CASSLVGYEQYF	TGTGCCAGCAGCTTGGTGGGTTACGAGCAGTACTTC
.	TRBV16	TRBJ2-7	.	CASSLQRALEQYF	TGTGCCAGCAGCCTCCAGCGGGCCCTCGAGCAGTACTTC
TRBD1	TRBV9	TRBJ2-5	.	CASSVGTGVVQETQYF	TGTGCCAGCAGCGTAGGAACAGGGGTAGTGCAGGAGACCCAGTACTTC
TRBD1	TRBV29-1	TRBJ2-1	.	CSAGQGANEQFF	TGCAGCGCCGGACAGGGGGCAAATGAGCAGTTCTTC
TRBD1	TRBV10-3	TRBJ2-7	.	CAISENRGWEQYF	TGTGCCATCAGTGAGAACAGGGGGTGGGAGCAGTACTTC
TRBD2	TRBV5-4	TRBJ2-3	.	CASSKAGASTDTQYF	TGTGCCAGCAGTAAAGCGGGGGCTAGCACAGATACGCAGTATTTT
.	TRBV6-5	TRBJ2-1	.	CASSYSGARGYNEQFF	TGTGCCAGCAGTTACTCAGGCGCTCGCGGGTACAATGAGCAGTTCTTC
.	TRBV11-1	TRBJ2-7	.	CASSENYEQYF	TGTGCCAGCAGCGAAAACTACGAGCAGTACTTC
TRBD1	TRBV2	TRBJ1-5	once	CASSVETGGYSNQPQHF	TGTGCCAGCAGTGTAGAGACAGGGGGTTATAGCAATCAGCCCCAGCATTTT
TRBD2	TRBV4-1	TRBJ2-2	.	CASSRTSGGTGTGELFF	TGCGCCAGCAGCCGGACTAGCGGGGGAACGGGCACCGGGGAGCTGTTTTTT
.	TRBV7-2	TRBJ2-7	.	CASSLDPRAYEQYF	TGTGCCAGCAGCTTAGACCCCAGAGCCTACGAGCAGTACTTC
.	TRBV6-4	TRBJ2-2	.	CASTQELNTGELFF	TGTGCCAGCACCCAGGAGCTGAACACCGGGGAGCTGTTTTTT
.	TRBV30	TRBJ1-1	few	CAWGQNTEAFF	TGTGCCTGGGGACAGAACACTGAAGCTTTCTTT
.	TRBV5-1	TRBJ2-5	.	CASSLQGRGKETQYF	TGCGCCAGCAGCTTGCAGGGCCGGGGAAAAGAGACCCAGTACTTC